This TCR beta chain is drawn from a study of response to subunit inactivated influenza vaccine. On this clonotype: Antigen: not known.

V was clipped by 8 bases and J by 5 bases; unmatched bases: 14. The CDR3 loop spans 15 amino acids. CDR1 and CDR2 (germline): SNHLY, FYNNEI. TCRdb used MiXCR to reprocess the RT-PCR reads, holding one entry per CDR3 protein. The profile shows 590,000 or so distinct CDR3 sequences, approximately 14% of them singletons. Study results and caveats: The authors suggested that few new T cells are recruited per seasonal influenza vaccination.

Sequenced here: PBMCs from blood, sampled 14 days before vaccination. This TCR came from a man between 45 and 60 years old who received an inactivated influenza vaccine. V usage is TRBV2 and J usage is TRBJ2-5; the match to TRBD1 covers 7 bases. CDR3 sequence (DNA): TGTGCCAGCGGGTCAGGGAACCAGGGGGTGGAGACCCAGTACTTC. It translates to CASGSGNQGVETQYF.